Shown below are 12 T cell receptor beta chains from a single sample sequenced in a study of T cells in Graves' hyperthyroidism and ophthalmopathy. The source material, RNA transcripts, was used to amplify TCR beta CDR3 regions. The HTBI primer set was used in a first-round RT-PCR of the TCR CDR3. TCRdb redid the calling of the multiplex PCR reads with MiXCR, one entry per CDR3 protein. The profile shows approximately 410,000 distinct CDR3 sequences, about an eighth of them singletons. Sequencing was performed on blood. These receptors came from a woman younger than 30 with Graves' hyperthyroidism.

A few counts support this clonotype. The chain has TRBV29-1 and TRBJ1-1, with D unclear. The germline V gene encodes CDR1 SQVTM and CDR2 ANQGSEA. The V and J ends lost 7 bases and 7 bases respectively, with 7 bases between them. The CDR3 runs 9 residues. The CDR3: CSAGIEAFF. The CDR3 nucleotides are TGCAGCGCCGGTATTGAAGCTTTCTTT.

This clonotype was seen many times. This chain uses TRBV18 with TRBJ2-1; D is unresolved. The V gene's germline CDR1 is KGHSH and CDR2 LQKENI. The V and J ends lost 4 bases and 6 bases respectively, with 16 bases between them. This CDR3 has 15 residues. The CDR3 DNA sequence: TGTGCCAGCTCACGAACGGCCAGAGGCGGCAATGAGCAGTTCTTC. Residues: CASSRTARGGNEQFF.

The chain has TRBV19 and TRBJ2-3; TRBD2 matches at 11 bases. The CDR3 is 15 residues long. With V trimmed by 6 bases and J by 4 bases, 6 bases remained unmatched. Germline V CDR1 and CDR2: LNHDA, SQIVND (reference sequence). The CDR3 region has the DNA TGTGCCAGTAGCGATACTAGCGGGAGCTCAGATACGCAGTATTTT. Amino acid sequence: CASSDTSGSSDTQYF.

Many counts were recorded for this clonotype. V gene TRBV6-1 combines with J gene TRBJ2-2; maybe TRBD2 (5 bases). From germline, CDR1 is MNHNS and CDR2 SASEGT. V was pared by 7 bases and J by 2 bases, with 17 bases between. This CDR3 contains 16 residues. The CDR3 bases are TGTGCCAGCATTGGAAGCGGTAATCTCAACACCGGGGAGCTGTTTTTT. As protein: CASIGSGNLNTGELFF.

This clonotype was picked up many times. The chain recombines TRBV6-2 or TRBV6-3 with TRBJ2-7, with D possibly being TRBD1 (6 bases). The CDR3 consists of 14 residues. V gave up 4 bases and J gave up 3 bases, with 13 bases separating them. Germline assignment: CDR1 MNHEY and CDR2 SVGEGT. The CDR3 reads CASSFAQGIYEQYF. In nucleotides, the CDR3 is TGTGCCAGCAGTTTTGCCCAGGGGATCTACGAGCAGTACTTC.

The V call is TRBV9, the J call TRBJ1-4; TRBD1 might be the D (5 bases). Germline assignment: CDR1 SGDLS and CDR2 YYNGEE. This CDR3 region has 16 residues. Trimming stripped 0 bases from V and 3 bases from J, with 12 bases between. In DNA form, the CDR3 reads TGTGCCAGCAGCGTAGCCCAGGGAAGGCCTAATGAAAAACTGTTTTTT. Its protein is CASSVAQGRPNEKLFF.

This clonotype was counted many times. CDR3 in amino acids: CASSERPGQGAGEQYF. The CDR3 DNA reads as TGTGCCAGCAGTGAAAGACCCGGACAGGGGGCTGGCGAGCAGTACTTC. The chain combines TRBV2 with TRBJ2-7; TRBD1 aligns across 11 bases. The CDR3 is 16 residues long. Germline trimming cut 2 bases from V and 6 bases from J; bases unmatched to any gene: 9. From germline, CDR1 is SNHLY and CDR2 FYNNEI.

The chain combines TRBV10-3 with TRBJ2-1, with 7 bases matching TRBD2. From germline, CDR1 is ENHRY and CDR2 SYGVKD. The CDR3 covers 14 residues. J was trimmed by 1 base and V by 8 bases; bases with no gene match: 5. This CDR3 is CAILGGRSYNEQFF. The DNA for the CDR3 is TGTGCCATCTTGGGCGGGAGATCCTACAATGAGCAGTTCTTC.

This chain links TRBV19 with TRBJ2-1; 16 nucleotides line up with TRBD2. Per the germline V gene, CDR1 is LNHDA and CDR2 is SQIVND (reference sequence). This CDR3 is built from 15 residues. Germline trimming cut 4 bases from V and 9 bases from J; bases unmatched to any gene: 3. The CDR3 protein is CASSKGLAGGGEQFF. The DNA of the CDR3 is TGTGCCAGTAGTAAGGGACTAGCGGGAGGGGGTGAGCAGTTCTTC. The full variable domain, with the rest looked up from reference TRBV19 and TRBJ2-1, is DGGITQSPKYLFRKEGQNVTLSCEQNLNHDAMYWYRQDPGQGLRLIYYSQIVNDFQKGDIAEGYSVSREKKESFPLTVTSAQKNPTAFYLCASSKGLAGGGEQFFGPGTRLTVL.

The gene calls are TRBV12-3 or TRBV12-4 and TRBJ1-1; D call uncertain. V lost 4 bases to trimming and J lost 0 bases, with 9 bases between them. There are 14 residues in the CDR3. CDR3 DNA: TGTGCCAGCAGTTGGCGAAACATGAACACTGAAGCTTTCTTT. This translates into CASSWRNMNTEAFF.

This clonotype was observed at least ten times. V usage is TRBV6-1 and J usage is TRBJ1-4; tentative D call: TRBD1 (5 bases). CDR1 MNHNS and CDR2 SASEGT come from the germline V gene. The CDR3 runs 13 residues. Trimming shortened V by 7 bases and J by 6 bases, and 12 bases separated the two germline ends. DNA for the CDR3: TGTGCCAGCACCCCAGGGTTAGATGAAAAACTGTTTTTT. Protein: CASTPGLDEKLFF.

Many counts were recorded for this clonotype. This rearrangement joins TRBV11-2 to TRBJ2-7; unclear D gene. Trimming took 8 bases from V and 6 from J, leaving 14 bases between them. Germline V gene data show CDR1 as SGHAT and CDR2 as FQNNGV. The CDR3 loop spans 12 amino acids. The CDR3 nucleotides read TGTGCCAGCTCCTCCCGCGTTAGCGAGCAGTACTTC. Its translation: CASSSRVSEQYF. Full variable domain (rest looked up from reference TRBV11-2 and TRBJ2-7): EAGVAQSPRYKIIEKRQSVAFWCNPISGHATLYWYQQILGQGPKLLIQFQNNGVVDDSQLPKDRFSAERLKGVDSTLKIQPAKLEDSAVYLCASSSRVSEQYFGPGTRLTVT.